The clone carrying this T cell receptor (beta chain) was seen many times. What it binds is unknown. CDR3 length equals 16 residues. Germline CDR1 is DFQATT and CDR2 is SNEGSKA (reference sequence). Trimming removed 0 bases at V and 6 bases at J, with 17 bases between. The lymph nodes were axillary draining lymph nodes from breast cancer patients. The sample originates from a study of breast tumors, draining lymph nodes, adjacent tissues. Study-level results: Luminal-like breast cancer showed significantly higher tumor–nontumor repertoire similarity than basal-like. Tumors had less TCR diversity than lymph nodes, more than nontumor tissue.

TCRdb processed the multiplex PCR reads anew with MiXCR; each CDR3 protein has one entry. The data hold a few hundred thousand distinct CDR3 sequences, with roughly a third observed a single time. The gene calls are TRBV20-1 and TRBJ2-2; D is possibly TRBD2 (7 bases). The clonotype originates from a female donor with breast cancer. Some clones in this sample may be carry-over from other donors' samples. The sequencing input was axillary lymph node tissue. The CDR3 sequence: CSARERGLGGSGELFF. The CDR3, as DNA: TGCAGTGCTAGAGAGCGTGGACTAGGGGGGTCCGGGGAGCTGTTTTTT.